One sample yielded the 27 T cell receptor beta chains listed below, sequenced in a study of T cells in Graves' hyperthyroidism and ophthalmopathy. RNA transcripts gave rise to amplified TCR beta CDR3 regions. The study used the HTBI primer set for a first-round RT-PCR of the TCR CDR3. Via MiXCR, TCRdb re-called the multiplex PCR reads, giving one row per CDR3 protein. The sample records nearly 600,000 distinct CDR3 sequences, over 11% being singletons. Sequencing used blood. Receptors were obtained from a woman in her 30s with Graves' hyperthyroidism that later progressed to Graves' ophthalmopathy.

The chain recombines TRBV7-9 with TRBJ1-1; 7 bases fit TRBD1. V lost 4 bases and J lost 4; bases outside the gene matches: 9. Germline V gene sequence: CDR1 SEHNR, CDR2 FQNEAQ (reference sequence). The CDR3 runs to 15 residues. This chain's CDR3 is CASSSLTGWVTEAFF. The CDR3 nucleotides are TGTGCCAGCAGCTCACTGACAGGGTGGGTCACTGAAGCTTTCTTT.

The chain combines TRBV19 with TRBJ1-1; the D gene is possibly TRBD1 (6 bases). Germline V lookup: CDR1 LNHDA, CDR2 SQIVND (reference sequence). Trimming took 3 bases from V and 7 from J, leaving 21 bases between them. This CDR3 comprises 16 residues. The DNA for the CDR3 is TGTGCCAGTAGTATTGCTGAGACAGGACAAATGGGTGAAGCTTTCTTT. It translates to CASSIAETGQMGEAFF.

The sample holds many counts of this clonotype. In nucleotides, the CDR3 is TGTGCCAGCAGTTCTAGGGTGGGGAGCAATCAGCCCCAGCATTTT. The encoded protein is CASSSRVGSNQPQHF. This rearrangement joins TRBV12-3 or TRBV12-4 to TRBJ1-5; D not resolved. The CDR3 is made up of 15 amino acids. The V gene lost 4 bases and the J gene lost 1 base, with 11 bases spanning the gap.

This clonotype was counted at least ten times. This chain joins TRBV30 and TRBJ1-5, with 11 bases aligning to TRBD1. Looked up from germline, CDR1 is GTSNPN and CDR2 is SVGIG (reference sequence). The V and J ends lost 3 bases and 0 bases, in that order; junction bases with no gene match: 4. The CDR3 is made up of 16 amino acids. CDR3 residues: CAWSRTGGYSNQPQHF. In nucleotides, the CDR3 is TGTGCCTGGAGCAGGACAGGGGGCTATAGCAATCAGCCCCAGCATTTT.

This clonotype was seen many times. V gene TRBV7-2 combines with J gene TRBJ1-5, with D unclear. CDR1 and CDR2 from the germline V gene are SGHTA and FQGNSA. The CDR3 extends over 13 amino acids. V was cut by 3 bases and J by 3 bases, with 6 bases left in between. CDR3: CASSLEFNQPQHF. The DNA of the CDR3 is TGTGCCAGCAGCTTGGAGTTCAATCAGCCCCAGCATTTT.

V is TRBV5-6 and J is TRBJ1-1, with D maybe TRBD1 (5 bases). The CDR3 loop spans 14 amino acids. Trimming stripped 4 bases from V and 8 bases from J, with 18 bases between. Germline V lookup: CDR1 SGHDT, CDR2 YYEEEE. The CDR3 DNA reads as TGTGCCAGCAGCGGGGGATTGGGGCCGAGGGAAGCTTTCTTT. Translating it yields CASSGGLGPREAFF.

This clonotype was observed a handful of times. The chain uses TRBV2 and TRBJ2-2; D possibly corresponds to TRBD2 (6 bases). The CDR3 has 15 amino acids. V lost 6 bases and J lost 8, with 19 bases in between. Germline V gene sequence: CDR1 SNHLY, CDR2 FYNNEI. The CDR3 DNA follows: TGTGCCAGCAGCCGAACCGGGCCGGGGGTGGGGGAGCTGTTTTTT. It encodes CASSRTGPGVGELFF.

V usage is TRBV12-5 and J usage is TRBJ2-6; either TRBD1 or TRBD2 may supply D (5 bases each). The CDR3 length is 20 residues. From germline, CDR1 is LGHNT and CDR2 FRNRAP. Trimming removed 0 bases at V and 0 bases at J, with 18 bases between. The CDR3 is CASGLVRGELVISGANVLTF. The DNA of the CDR3 is TGTGCTAGTGGTTTGGTAAGGGGAGAACTAGTTATCTCTGGGGCCAACGTCCTGACTTTC.

In its sample, this clonotype was seen many times. This chain links TRBV20-1 with TRBJ2-5, with D possibly matching TRBD1 (5 bases). The germline V and J ends were trimmed by 3 bases and 1 base, with 12 bases remaining between them. CDR1 and CDR2 from the germline V gene are DFQATT and SNEGSKA (reference sequence). The CDR3 spans 14 residues. Written as DNA, the CDR3 is TGCAGTGCTAGTAGGGGCCAGCTCCAAGAGACCCAGTACTTC. This gives the protein CSASRGQLQETQYF.

This clonotype was recorded a few times. For the CDR3, the DNA is TGCGCCAGCAGATCCCTCCGCCCGGAGCTAACCTACGAGCAGTACTTC. It is translated as CASRSLRPELTYEQYF. This chain links TRBV10-1 with TRBJ2-7; D remains unclear. Germline V gene lookup returns CDR1 WNHNN and CDR2 SYGVQD (reference sequence). V lost 6 bases and J lost 2, with 20 bases in between. This CDR3 is built from 16 residues.

This clonotype showed up many times. This chain's CDR3 is CASSPNRDGLRTGELFF. CDR3 nucleotide sequence: TGTGCCAGCAGTCCAAATCGGGACGGCCTCAGGACCGGGGAGCTGTTTTTT. The chain couples TRBV27 to TRBJ2-2; D possibly matches TRBD1 or TRBD2 (5 bases each). The length of the CDR3 is 17 residues. Germline CDR1 reads MNHEY; CDR2 reads SMNVEV (reference sequence). Trimming pared 5 bases from V and 5 bases from J, leaving 21 bases between.

About this clonotype itself: Given a much more abundant clone one base away, this may be a read error. V is TRBV18 and J is TRBJ2-5, with D perhaps TRBD1 (6 bases). Germline CDR1 and CDR2: KGHSH and LQKENI. The CDR3 has 15 amino acids. DNA of the CDR3: TGTGCCAGCCCACCACGACAGGCAAACCAAGAGACCCAGTACTTC. This gives the protein CASPPRQANQETQYF.

At least ten counts were recorded for this clonotype. The CDR3 here is CAWSTATSGTEETQYF. The CDR3 DNA reads as TGTGCCTGGAGTACGGCTACTAGCGGAACCGAAGAGACCCAGTACTTC. The chain joins TRBV30 to TRBJ2-5; 8 nucleotides line up with TRBD2. V was pared by 2 bases and J by 3 bases, with 11 bases of the junction left unmatched. The CDR3 covers 16 residues. The germline gives CDR1 GTSNPN, CDR2 SVGIG (reference sequence).

This clonotype has ten or more counts. This chain joins TRBV7-8 and TRBJ1-1; a possible D gene is TRBD1 (5 bases). Germline assignment: CDR1 SGHVS and CDR2 FQNEAQ. The CDR3 consists of 13 residues. V was trimmed by 5 bases and J by 5 bases, leaving 12 bases between them. CDR3: CASSADRNTEAFF. The DNA for the CDR3 is TGTGCCAGCAGCGCTGACAGAAATACTGAAGCTTTCTTT.

The rearrangement links TRBV7-3 to TRBJ2-2; weak D call: TRBD2 (5 bases). Trimming took 4 bases from V and 1 from J, leaving 16 bases between them. This CDR3 region has 17 residues. Germline loops: CDR1 SGHTA, CDR2 FQGTGA. The CDR3 region has the DNA TGTGCCAGCAGCTCCTTGCAGGACTCCAAGAACACCGGGGAGCTGTTTTTT. It is translated as CASSSLQDSKNTGELFF.

This clonotype occurred a few times. This rearrangement joins TRBV5-1 to TRBJ1-1; D is perhaps TRBD1 (5 bases). The V gene's germline CDR1 is SGHRS and CDR2 YFSETQ. The CDR3 is 14 residues long. V gave up 0 bases and J gave up 5 bases, with 11 bases separating them. DNA for the CDR3: TGCGCCAGCAGCTTGGAGCAGGGTGGGACTGAAGCTTTCTTT. Protein product: CASSLEQGGTEAFF.

This clonotype has just a few counts. The chain combines TRBV15 with TRBJ1-1; D unresolved. CDR3 length: 15 amino acids. The germline gives CDR1 LNHNV, CDR2 YYDKDF (reference sequence). Trimming cost V 0 bases and J 1 base, with 9 bases left between them. CDR3 sequence: CATSRDKTENTEAFF. The CDR3 bases are TGTGCCACCAGCAGAGATAAGACCGAGAACACTGAAGCTTTCTTT.

There are many counts of this clonotype. This rearrangement joins TRBV5-1 to TRBJ2-1, with D perhaps TRBD1 (6 bases). The V and J ends lost 6 bases and 4 bases respectively, with 20 bases between them. The CDR3 spans 16 residues. Germline CDR1 is SGHRS and CDR2 is YFSETQ. The CDR3 sequence is CASIAGQSELYNEQFF. DNA of the CDR3: TGCGCCAGCATTGCAGGACAGAGCGAGCTTTACAATGAGCAGTTCTTC.

This clonotype was counted a single time. The V gene is TRBV28, the J gene TRBJ2-3; 7 positions agree with TRBD2. The CDR3 is 14 amino acids. Germline V gene data show CDR1 as MDHEN and CDR2 as SYDVKM. Germline trimming cut 5 bases from V and 9 bases from J; bases unmatched to any gene: 11. The CDR3 protein is CASSTGGMRETQYF. In DNA form, the CDR3 reads TGTGCCAGCAGTACCGGGGGGATGAGGGAAACGCAGTATTTT. Complete variable domain (other parts from reference TRBV28 and TRBJ2-3): DVKVTQSSRYLVKRTGEKVFLECVQDMDHENMFWYRQDPGLGLRLIYFSYDVKMKEKGDIPEGYSVSREKKERFSLILESASTNQTSMYLCASSTGGMRETQYFGPGTRLTVL.

In its sample, this clonotype was seen many times. The chain recombines TRBV19 with TRBJ1-4, with a tentative D call TRBD1 (5 bases). CDR3 length: 13 amino acids. V lost 8 bases to trimming and J lost 7 bases, with 14 bases between them. Germline loops: CDR1 LNHDA, CDR2 SQIVND (reference sequence). The CDR3 here is CASSGQIGEKLFF. CDR3 coding DNA: TGTGCCAGTTCTGGACAAATCGGTGAAAAACTGTTTTTT.

This clonotype has ten or more counts. The J gene is TRBJ2-1, the V gene TRBV7-8; 10 bases are a match to TRBD2. The ends lost 4 bases at V and 7 bases at J; junction bases unmatched: 7. This CDR3 has 15 residues. The germline gives CDR1 SGHVS, CDR2 FQNEAQ. As DNA, the CDR3 is TGTGCCAGCAGCTCTTCTAGCGGGAGTCAAAATGAGCAGTTCTTC. Translating gives CASSSSSGSQNEQFF. Filled out from reference TRBV7-8 and TRBJ2-1, the complete variable domain reads GAGVSQSPRYKVAKRGQDVALRCDPISGHVSLFWYQQALGQGPEFLTYFQNEAQLDKSGLPSDRFFAERPEGSVSTLKIQRTQQEDSAVYLCASSSSSGSQNEQFFGPGTRLTVL.

This clonotype was detected many times. The rearrangement uses TRBV2 and TRBJ1-1; tentatively, D is TRBD1 (5 bases). V was clipped by 7 bases and J by 1 base, with 13 bases between them. The CDR3 contains 14 residues. Germline V lookup: CDR1 SNHLY, CDR2 FYNNEI. The CDR3 region is CASTSGTENTEAFF. Written as DNA, the CDR3 is TGTGCCAGCACCTCCGGGACGGAGAACACTGAAGCTTTCTTT.

This clonotype has ten or more counts. J is TRBJ1-1 and V is TRBV9; 8 bases are shared with TRBD1. The trim removed 0 bases at V and 1 base at J, leaving 11 bases unmatched. The germline V gene encodes CDR1 SGDLS and CDR2 YYNGEE. This CDR3 is 18 amino acids long. The CDR3 loop reads CASSVEPNRDRQNTEAFF. The CDR3, as DNA: TGTGCCAGCAGCGTAGAGCCCAACCGGGACAGGCAGAACACTGAAGCTTTCTTT.

This clonotype showed up many times. The chain links TRBV5-6 to TRBJ1-5; D uncertain. Trimming stripped 2 bases from V and 3 bases from J, with 9 bases between. Germline assignment: CDR1 SGHDT and CDR2 YYEEEE. This CDR3 has 14 amino acids. For the CDR3, the DNA is TGTGCCAGCAGCTTAAGAAGTTTCAATCAGCCCCAGCATTTT. This gives the protein CASSLRSFNQPQHF. Full variable domain (missing parts from reference TRBV5-6 and TRBJ1-5): DAGVTQSPTHLIKTRGQQVTLRCSPKSGHDTVSWYQQALGQGPQFIFQYYEEEERQRGNFPDRFSGHQFPNYSSELNVNALLLGDSALYLCASSLRSFNQPQHFGDGTRLSIL.

The table lists this clonotype with many counts. V and J are TRBV15 and TRBJ1-5; TRBD1 is a possible D gene (5 bases). The CDR3 length is 14 residues. Germline lookup yields CDR1 LNHNV and CDR2 YYDKDF (reference sequence). The V end lost 5 bases, the J end lost 5 bases, and 13 bases lay between the germline ends. The CDR3 sequence is CATSSSRDYQPQHF. As DNA, the CDR3 is TGTGCCACCAGCTCAAGCAGGGACTATCAGCCCCAGCATTTT.

V is TRBV9 and J is TRBJ1-6, with D hard to call. V lost 1 base and J lost 8, with 10 bases in between. Germline values: CDR1 SGDLS, CDR2 YYNGEE. CDR3 length: 14 amino acids. The chain's CDR3 is CASSVLRSYSPLHF. CDR3 sequence (DNA): TGTGCCAGCAGCGTACTCAGGAGCTATTCACCCCTCCACTTT.

Comment on this clonotype: A junction end diverges from the germline sequence, so it may reflect a read error. The chain uses TRBV20-1 and TRBJ2-2; 7 bases agree with TRBD1. The CDR3 is 15 residues long. Germline CDR1 and CDR2: DFQATT and SNEGSKA (reference sequence). CDR3 DNA: TGCAGTGCACCTACAGGGGATACGAACACCGGGGAGCAGTTTTTT. Translated: CSAPTGDTNTGEQFF.